The T cell receptor (beta chain) described here comes from a study of radiation and T cells in renal cell carcinoma. Study-wide context: Nephrectomy followed 15 Gy stereotactic body radiation by 4 weeks.

As to time point: blood 2 weeks post-SBRT. Noted treatment: 15 Gy SBRT to primary tumor, nephrectomy 4 weeks later. After SBRT, blood was collected at 2 and 4 weeks, plus baseline. Here immunoSEQ multiplex PCR was the method, and the copy in TCRdb shows in-frame clones only, minus some. The sample records some 130,000 clones, 70% to 90% being singletons. Germline CDR1 reads SGDLS; CDR2 reads YYNGEE. The CDR3 sequence is 17 residues long. V was shortened by 0 bases and J by 2 bases, with 14 bases between the two germline ends. The chain combines TRBV9 with TRBJ1-4, with D maybe TRBD1 (6 bases). The sequence was obtained from a woman aged 60-75 years with renal cell carcinoma. Sequences were derived from blood, sampled from a patient whose treatment included radiotherapy and nephrectomy. CDR3 sequence: CASSVGGRGFTNEKLFF. The CDR3 DNA sequence: TGTGCCAGCAGCGTAGGGGGAAGGGGGTTTACTAATGAAAAACTGTTTTTT.